This T cell receptor (beta chain) is from a study of metastatic and nonmetastatic thyroid tumors. The length of the CDR3 is 14 residues. The V and J ends lost 7 bases and 0 bases, in that order; junction bases with no gene match: 6. Per the germline V gene, CDR1 is MNHNS and CDR2 is SASEGT. All patients were treatment-naive before thyroid surgery. TCRdb reprocessed the PCR reads using MiXCR. The sample holds some 41,000 clones; more than 25% are singletons and the top ten take 9.9%. The receptor was isolated from a male donor with papillary thyroid cancer or a benign thyroid nodule (not recorded which). Some clones in this sample may be carry-over from other donors' samples. The V gene is TRBV6-1, the J gene TRBJ2-7; 7 nucleotides line up with TRBD1. The sample taken for sequencing was blood. CDR3 sequence (DNA): TGTGCCAGCAAGACAGGGTCAGGCTCCTACGAGCAGTACTTC. Translation: CASKTGSGSYEQYF.